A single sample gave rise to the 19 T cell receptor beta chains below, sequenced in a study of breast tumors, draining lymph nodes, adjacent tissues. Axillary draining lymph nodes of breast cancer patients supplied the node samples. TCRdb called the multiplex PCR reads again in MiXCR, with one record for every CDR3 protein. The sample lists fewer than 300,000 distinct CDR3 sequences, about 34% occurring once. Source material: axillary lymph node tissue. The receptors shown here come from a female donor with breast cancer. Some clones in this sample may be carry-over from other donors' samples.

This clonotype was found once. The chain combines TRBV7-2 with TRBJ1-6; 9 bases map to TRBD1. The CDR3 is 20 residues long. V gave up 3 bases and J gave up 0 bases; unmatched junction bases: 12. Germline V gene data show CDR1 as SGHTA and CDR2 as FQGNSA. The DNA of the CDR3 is TGTGCCAGCAGCTTGATAGCGGGACAGGGCCCTCCCTCCTATAATTCACCCCTCCACTTT. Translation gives CASSLIAGQGPPSYNSPLHF.

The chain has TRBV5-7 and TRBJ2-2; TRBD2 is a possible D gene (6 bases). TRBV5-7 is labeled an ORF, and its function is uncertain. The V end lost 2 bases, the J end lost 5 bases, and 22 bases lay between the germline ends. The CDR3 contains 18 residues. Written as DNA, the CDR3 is TGTGCCAGCAGCTTACGGCTTCACGGAGGGCCACGAACCGGGGAGCTGTTTTTT. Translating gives CASSLRLHGGPRTGELFF.

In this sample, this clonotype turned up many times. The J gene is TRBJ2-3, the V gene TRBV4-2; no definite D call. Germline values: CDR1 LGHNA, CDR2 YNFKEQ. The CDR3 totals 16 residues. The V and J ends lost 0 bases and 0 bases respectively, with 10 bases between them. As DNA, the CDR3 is TGTGCCAGCAGCCAAGAAGCACAGCGAAGCACAGATACGCAGTATTTT. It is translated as CASSQEAQRSTDTQYF.

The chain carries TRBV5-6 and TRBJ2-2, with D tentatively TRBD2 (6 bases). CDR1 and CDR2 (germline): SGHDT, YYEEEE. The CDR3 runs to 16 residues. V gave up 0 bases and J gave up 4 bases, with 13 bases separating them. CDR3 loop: CASSLAKGRSTGELFF. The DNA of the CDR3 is TGTGCCAGCAGCTTGGCCAAAGGGAGGAGCACCGGGGAGCTGTTTTTT.

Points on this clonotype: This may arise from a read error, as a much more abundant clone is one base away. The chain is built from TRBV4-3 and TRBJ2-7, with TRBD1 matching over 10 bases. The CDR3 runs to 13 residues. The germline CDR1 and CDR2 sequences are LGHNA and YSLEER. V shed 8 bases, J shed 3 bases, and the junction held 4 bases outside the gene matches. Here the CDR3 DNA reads TGCGCCAGCGGCCGGGACAGGGGCTACGAGCAGTACTTC. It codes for CASGRDRGYEQYF.

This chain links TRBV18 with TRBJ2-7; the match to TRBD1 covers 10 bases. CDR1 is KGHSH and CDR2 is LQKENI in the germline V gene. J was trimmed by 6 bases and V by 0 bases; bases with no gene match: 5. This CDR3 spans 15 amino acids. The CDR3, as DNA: TGTGCCAGCTCACCACCCGGGACAGGGGTGGCCGAGCAGTACTTC. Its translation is CASSPPGTGVAEQYF.

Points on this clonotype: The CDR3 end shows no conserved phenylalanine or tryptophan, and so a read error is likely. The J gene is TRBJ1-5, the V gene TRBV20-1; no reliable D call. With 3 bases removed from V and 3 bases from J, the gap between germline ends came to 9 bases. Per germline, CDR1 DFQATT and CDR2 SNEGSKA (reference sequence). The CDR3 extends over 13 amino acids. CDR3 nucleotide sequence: TGCAGTGCTAGGGTCCTGGACAATCAGCCCCAGCATGGT. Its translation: CSARVLDNQPQHG.

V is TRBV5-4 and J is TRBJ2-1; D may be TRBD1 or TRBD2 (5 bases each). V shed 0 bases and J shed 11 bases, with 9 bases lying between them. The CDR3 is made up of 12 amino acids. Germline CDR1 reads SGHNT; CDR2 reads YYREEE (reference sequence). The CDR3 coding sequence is TGTGCCAGCAGCTTGGCCGAGGGGAAGCAGTTCTTC. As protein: CASSLAEGKQFF. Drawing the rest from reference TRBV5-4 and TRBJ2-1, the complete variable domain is ETGVTQSPTHLIKTRGQQVTLRCSSQSGHNTVSWYQQALGQGPQFIFQYYREEENGRGNFPPRFSGLQFPNYSSELNVNALELDDSALYLCASSLAEGKQFFGPGTRLTVL.

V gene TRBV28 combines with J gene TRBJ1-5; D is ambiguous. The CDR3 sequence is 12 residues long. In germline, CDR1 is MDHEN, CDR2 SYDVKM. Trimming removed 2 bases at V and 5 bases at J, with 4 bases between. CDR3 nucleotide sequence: TGTGCCAGCAGTTTAAAGCATCAGCCCCAGCATTTT. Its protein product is CASSLKHQPQHF.

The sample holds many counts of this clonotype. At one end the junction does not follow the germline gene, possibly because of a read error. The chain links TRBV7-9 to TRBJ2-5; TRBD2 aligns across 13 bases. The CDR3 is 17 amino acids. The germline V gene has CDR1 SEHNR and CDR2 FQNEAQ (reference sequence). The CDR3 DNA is TGTGCCAGCAGCTTCAGACTAGCGGGAGGCCAGCCAGAGCCCCAGTACTTC. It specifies CASSFRLAGGQPEPQYF.

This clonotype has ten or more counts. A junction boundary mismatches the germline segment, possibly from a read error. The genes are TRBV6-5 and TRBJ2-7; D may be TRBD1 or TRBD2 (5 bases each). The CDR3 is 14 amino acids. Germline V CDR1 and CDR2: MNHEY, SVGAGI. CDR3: CASSHSTTGYEQYF. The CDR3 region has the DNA TGTGCCAGCAGTCACTCGACTACAGGTTACGAGCAGTACTTC.

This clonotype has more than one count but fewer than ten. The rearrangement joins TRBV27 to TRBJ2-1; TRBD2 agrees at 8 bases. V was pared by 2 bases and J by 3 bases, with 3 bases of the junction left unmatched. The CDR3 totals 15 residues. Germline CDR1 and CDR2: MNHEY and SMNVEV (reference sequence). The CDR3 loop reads CASSLIGRGYNEQFF. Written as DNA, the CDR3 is TGTGCCAGCAGTTTAATCGGGAGGGGCTACAATGAGCAGTTCTTC.

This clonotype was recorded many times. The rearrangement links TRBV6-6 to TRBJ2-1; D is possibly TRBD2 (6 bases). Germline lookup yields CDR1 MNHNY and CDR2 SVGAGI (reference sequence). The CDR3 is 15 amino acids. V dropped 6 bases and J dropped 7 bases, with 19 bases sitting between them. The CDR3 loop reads CASSNRLQEGNEQFF. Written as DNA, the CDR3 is TGTGCCAGCAGCAACAGACTGCAGGAGGGGAATGAGCAGTTCTTC.

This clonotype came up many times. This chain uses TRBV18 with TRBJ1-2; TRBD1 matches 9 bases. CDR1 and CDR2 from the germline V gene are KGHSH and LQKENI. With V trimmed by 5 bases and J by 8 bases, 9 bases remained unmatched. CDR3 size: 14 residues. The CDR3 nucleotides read TGTGCCAGCTCATCCACAGGGGGCTCGGGCGGCTACACCTTC. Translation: CASSSTGGSGGYTF.

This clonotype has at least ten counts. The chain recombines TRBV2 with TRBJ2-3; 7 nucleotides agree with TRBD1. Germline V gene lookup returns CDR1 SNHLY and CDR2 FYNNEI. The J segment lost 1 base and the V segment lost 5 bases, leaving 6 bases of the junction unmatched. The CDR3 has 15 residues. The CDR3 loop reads CASSKGQLRTDTQYF. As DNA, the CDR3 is TGTGCCAGCAGTAAGGGACAGCTCCGCACAGATACGCAGTATTTT.

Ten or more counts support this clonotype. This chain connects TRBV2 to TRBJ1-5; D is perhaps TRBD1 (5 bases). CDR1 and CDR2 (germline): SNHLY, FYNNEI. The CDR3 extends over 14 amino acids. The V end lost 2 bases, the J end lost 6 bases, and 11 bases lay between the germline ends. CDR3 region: CASSERGVGQPQHF. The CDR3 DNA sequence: TGTGCCAGCAGTGAAAGGGGCGTTGGTCAGCCCCAGCATTTT.

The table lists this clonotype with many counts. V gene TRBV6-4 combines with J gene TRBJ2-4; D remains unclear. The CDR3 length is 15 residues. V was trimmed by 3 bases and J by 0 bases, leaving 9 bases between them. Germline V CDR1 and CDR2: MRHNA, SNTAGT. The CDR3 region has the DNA TGTGCCAGCAGTGAGCGGCCGGTAGCCAAAAACATTCAGTACTTC. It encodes CASSERPVAKNIQYF.

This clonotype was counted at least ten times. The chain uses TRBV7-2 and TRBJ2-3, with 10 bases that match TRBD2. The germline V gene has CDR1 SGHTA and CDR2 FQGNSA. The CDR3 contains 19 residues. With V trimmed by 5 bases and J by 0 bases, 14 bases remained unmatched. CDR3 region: CASSAQPGLARTSTDTQYF. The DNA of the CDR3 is TGTGCCAGCAGCGCCCAACCGGGACTAGCGCGAACTAGCACAGATACGCAGTATTTT.

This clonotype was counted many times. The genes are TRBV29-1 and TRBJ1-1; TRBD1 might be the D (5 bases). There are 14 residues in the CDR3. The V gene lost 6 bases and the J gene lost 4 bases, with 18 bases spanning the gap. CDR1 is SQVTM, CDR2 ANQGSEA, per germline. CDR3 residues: CSVTPGAGGTEAFF. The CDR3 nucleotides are TGCAGCGTGACCCCCGGGGCCGGGGGCACTGAAGCTTTCTTT.